One and the same sample provided the 28 T cell receptor beta chains below, sequenced in a study of T cell repertoires in cytomegalovirus infection (dated by TCRdb to between 2017 and 2020). TCRdb names Illumina HiSeq 1500 as the instrument used. Starting from the raw public reads, TCRdb applied fastp trimming at Q25, assembled clones with MiXCR and retained in-frame beta chains. Every distinct CDR3 protein forms one entry, paired with its most common genes and DNA. Here the sample has 650,000 to 900,000 distinct CDR3 sequences; around a third occur a single time. The biggest ten clones account for under 15% of the sample. The label giving this sample's treatment or condition can be read as: in vitro stimulation with specific CMV peptide epitopes to enrich CMV-specific T cells. Their specific antigens are unknown. Sequences were derived from cultured CD8+ T cells from PBMCs, sampled from culture after CMV antigen stimulation. These receptors all stem from a human donor in good health (CMV status not recorded). Some clones in this sample may be carry-over from other donors' samples.

Points on this clonotype: A read error may account for a junction end that differs from germline. This sequence joins TRBV6-1 and TRBJ2-2, with 11 bases identical to TRBD2. CDR3 length: 16 residues. Germline V gene lookup returns CDR1 MNHNS and CDR2 SASEGT. The CDR3 protein is CAGSEAGASGRWELFF. CDR3 DNA: TGTGCCGGCAGTGAAGCGGGGGCTAGCGGGAGGTGGGAGCTGTTTTTT.

CDR3 nucleotide sequence: TGTGCCAGCAGTTCCGGGACCCCTATGGCGGGGGTCCGGGGGGGGACCCAGTACTTC. Amino acids: CASSSGTPMAGVRGGTQYF. The chain uses TRBV6-2 or TRBV6-3 and TRBJ2-5, with TRBD2 matching 8 bases. The CDR3 covers 19 residues. Germline CDR1 reads MNHEY; CDR2 reads SVGEGT. V lost 4 bases, J lost 7 bases, and 23 bases stayed unmatched.

The chain links TRBV19 to TRBJ2-7; 13 nucleotides agree with TRBD2. V lost 5 bases, J lost 0 bases, and 7 bases stayed unmatched. Per the germline V gene, CDR1 is LNHDA and CDR2 is SQIVND (reference sequence). The CDR3 is 17 amino acids. CDR3 amino acids: CASSWTSGGRSSYEQYF. CDR3 DNA sequence: TGTGCCAGTAGTTGGACTAGCGGGGGTAGGAGCTCCTACGAGCAGTACTTC. The full variable domain, with the rest looked up from reference TRBV19 and TRBJ2-7, is DGGITQSPKYLFRKEGQNVTLSCEQNLNHDAMYWYRQDPGQGLRLIYYSQIVNDFQKGDIAEGYSVSREKKESFPLTVTSAQKNPTAFYLCASSWTSGGRSSYEQYFGPGTRLTVT.

The rearrangement links TRBV7-6 to TRBJ2-2; no clear D gene. Between the trimmed V and J ends, which lost 2 bases and 6 bases, there was a span of 13 bases. Per the germline V gene, CDR1 is SGHVS and CDR2 is FNYEAQ. This CDR3 has 15 residues. CDR3 loop: CASSLSAPQPGELFF. CDR3 bases: TGTGCCAGCAGCTTAAGTGCGCCACAGCCCGGGGAGCTGTTTTTT.

This rearrangement joins TRBV9 to TRBJ1-1; no clear D gene. The CDR3 has 14 residues. Germline assignment: CDR1 SGDLS and CDR2 YYNGEE. Trimming cost V 0 bases and J 3 bases, with 9 bases left between them. The CDR3 reads CASSVADGDTEAFF. In nucleotides, the CDR3 is TGTGCCAGCAGCGTAGCCGATGGGGACACTGAAGCTTTCTTT.

The chain joins TRBV9 to TRBJ1-2; TRBD1 is a possible D gene (6 bases). CDR1 SGDLS and CDR2 YYNGEE come from the germline V gene. CDR3 length equals 15 residues. Trimming took 0 bases from V and 3 from J, leaving 12 bases between them. The CDR3 reads CASSVGKTGHYGYTF. In nucleotides, the CDR3 is TGTGCCAGCAGCGTAGGGAAGACAGGTCACTATGGCTACACCTTC.

This clonotype was recorded a few times. V gene TRBV9 combines with J gene TRBJ1-1; D remains unclear. Looked up from germline, CDR1 is SGDLS and CDR2 is YYNGEE. This CDR3 has 12 residues. V was shortened by 6 bases and J by 6 bases, with 12 bases between the two germline ends. The CDR3 spells CASKGALPEAFF. In nucleotides, the CDR3 is TGTGCCAGCAAAGGAGCTTTACCTGAAGCTTTCTTT.

CDR3 loop: CASSLSGGEDNEQFF. In DNA form, the CDR3 reads TGTGCCAGCAGTTTGTCGGGGGGGGAGGACAATGAGCAGTTCTTC. V and J are TRBV12-3 or TRBV12-4 and TRBJ2-1; TRBD2 matches at 8 bases. This CDR3 contains 15 residues. With V trimmed by 3 bases and J by 5 bases, 6 bases remained unmatched.

This clonotype has more than one count but fewer than ten. This chain connects TRBV7-6 to TRBJ1-2; D may be TRBD1 (6 bases). The CDR3 contains 14 residues. The V gene lost 6 bases and the J gene lost 8 bases, with 19 bases spanning the gap. CDR1 and CDR2 (germline): SGHVS, FNYEAQ. The CDR3 DNA reads as TGTGCCAGCAGTCCCGGGGCAACAGGGCGAGGCTACACCTTC. It encodes CASSPGATGRGYTF.

V usage is TRBV5-5 and J usage is TRBJ2-2; D possibly corresponds to TRBD1 (6 bases). Trimming cost V 5 bases and J 1 base, with 21 bases left between them. The CDR3 is 18 amino acids. The germline V gene encodes CDR1 SGHKS and CDR2 YYEKEE (reference sequence). The CDR3 loop reads CASRDRTTNTLNTGELFF. The CDR3 DNA reads as TGTGCCAGCAGAGACAGGACGACAAACACCCTGAACACCGGGGAGCTGTTTTTT.

This clonotype was seen more than once but under ten times. This chain links TRBV7-6 with TRBJ1-2; weak D call: TRBD1 (5 bases). Trimming left V 5 bases short and J 8 bases short, with 15 bases between. Germline V CDR1 and CDR2: SGHVS, FNYEAQ. This CDR3 has 13 amino acids. CDR3 DNA sequence: TGTGCCAGCAGCCCTGAGGGGAATCGAGGCTACACCTTC. Translating gives CASSPEGNRGYTF.

The chain couples TRBV9 to TRBJ2-1, with 12 bases fitting TRBD2. The germline V gene has CDR1 SGDLS and CDR2 YYNGEE. With 4 bases clipped from V and 9 bases from J, the junction kept 14 bases outside the gene matches. There are 17 residues in the CDR3. The CDR3 nucleotides are TGTGCCAGCAGCCCTCGGACTAGCGGGGCATTTGTAGGTGAGCAGTTCTTC. Its translation is CASSPRTSGAFVGEQFF.

V and J are TRBV29-1 and TRBJ2-2; possible D gene TRBD2, 6 bases. The germline CDR1 and CDR2 sequences are SQVTM and ANQGSEA. CDR3 length: 15 residues. V dropped 6 bases and J dropped 1 base, with 15 bases sitting between them. The CDR3 spells CSVSRVAENTGELFF. The CDR3 DNA sequence: TGCAGCGTCTCTCGTGTAGCGGAGAACACCGGGGAGCTGTTTTTT.

This clonotype has at least ten counts. The CDR3 DNA reads as TGTGCCAGCAGCCCTGAGCTTGGAGGCACTGAAGCTTTCTTT. It codes for CASSPELGGTEAFF. The chain is built from TRBV12-3 or TRBV12-4 and TRBJ1-1; no firm D call. V was trimmed by 6 bases and J by 4 bases, leaving 15 bases between them. The CDR3 contains 14 residues.

This clonotype showed up many times. The CDR3 spells CASSLGLVGTGELFF. CDR3 sequence (DNA): TGTGCCAGCAGCTTGGGACTAGTAGGCACCGGGGAGCTGTTTTTT. The chain is built from TRBV7-2 and TRBJ2-2, with TRBD2 matching over 8 bases. The CDR3 contains 15 residues. Germline V gene data show CDR1 as SGHTA and CDR2 as FQGNSA. V dropped 3 bases and J dropped 4; count of bases not matched to a gene: 4. Looking up the rest from reference TRBV7-2 and TRBJ2-2 gives the full variable domain: GAGVSQSPSNKVTEKGKDVELRCDPISGHTALYWYRQSLGQGLEFLIYFQGNSAPDKSGLPSDRFSAERTGGSVSTLTIQRTQQEDSAVYLCASSLGLVGTGELFFGEGSRLTVL.

The genes are TRBV6-5 and TRBJ2-7; 8 nucleotides line up with TRBD1. The germline V gene encodes CDR1 MNHEY and CDR2 SVGAGI. This CDR3 is 16 amino acids long. J was trimmed by 2 bases and V by 1 base; bases with no gene match: 7. The CDR3 DNA reads TGTGCCAGCAGTTACTTTGGGACAGGTGGGCCCTACGAGCAGTACTTC. Translation gives CASSYFGTGGPYEQYF.

This clonotype was detected only a few times. The chain carries TRBV5-6 and TRBJ2-7; 10 bases align to TRBD1. Trimming cost V 5 bases and J 2 bases; bases outside gene matches: 7. Germline V gene data show CDR1 as SGHDT and CDR2 as YYEEEE. There are 15 residues in the CDR3. CDR3 in DNA: TGTGCCAGCAGAACCCGGGACAGGGGAACCTACGAGCAGTACGTC. This encodes CASRTRDRGTYEQYV.

This chain uses TRBV28 with TRBJ2-2, with D perhaps matching TRBD2 (7 bases). This CDR3 is 15 amino acids long. The V and J ends lost 4 bases and 5 bases respectively, with 14 bases between them. Germline V gene sequence: CDR1 MDHEN, CDR2 SYDVKM. The CDR3 here is CASSYVGGHTGELFF. CDR3 sequence (DNA): TGTGCCAGCAGTTACGTGGGGGGGCATACCGGGGAGCTGTTTTTT.

This chain joins TRBV4-2 and TRBJ1-4, with unresolved D. The germline V gene encodes CDR1 LGHNA and CDR2 YNFKEQ. The CDR3 runs 16 residues. The germline V and J ends were trimmed by 0 bases and 7 bases, with 15 bases remaining between them. The CDR3 region has the DNA TGTGCCAGCAGCCAAGAGGAAAGGGATGAGCGTGAAAAACTGTTTTTT. Amino acid sequence: CASSQEERDEREKLFF.

This clonotype was counted between two and nine times. The chain recombines TRBV7-9 with TRBJ1-6, with 7 bases aligning to TRBD1. CDR3 length equals 18 residues. The V gene's germline CDR1 is SEHNR and CDR2 FQNEAQ (reference sequence). The junction had 14 bases not matched to a gene; V was cut back by 1 base and J by 8 bases. The CDR3 nucleotides read TGTGCCAGCAGCTTAGTTGGACAGGCGGCATTCAGGGATTCACCCCTCCACTTT. It specifies CASSLVGQAAFRDSPLHF.

This chain uses TRBV7-3 with TRBJ1-1; D remains unclear. Looked up from germline, CDR1 is SGHTA and CDR2 is FQGTGA. CDR3 length: 13 residues. Trimming removed 5 bases at V and 10 bases at J, with 17 bases between. The CDR3 bases are TGTGCCAGCAGCCCGGAGGATAAAGTAGCAGCTTTCTTT. This translates into CASSPEDKVAAFF. Full variable domain (remainder filled in from reference TRBV7-3 and TRBJ1-1): GAGVSQTPSNKVTEKGKYVELRCDPISGHTALYWYRQSLGQGPEFLIYFQGTGAADDSGLPNDRFFAVRPEGSVSTLKIQRTERGDSAVYLCASSPEDKVAAFFGQGTRLTVV.

This chain links TRBV20-1 with TRBJ2-7; 7 bases line up with TRBD2. With 0 bases clipped from V and 4 bases from J, the junction kept 6 bases outside the gene matches. This CDR3 contains 14 residues. Germline values: CDR1 DFQATT, CDR2 SNEGSKA (reference sequence). DNA for the CDR3: TGCAGTGCTAGAGATATGACTAGCAGGTACGAGCAGTACGTC. It yields the protein CSARDMTSRYEQYV.

The J gene is TRBJ1-1, the V gene TRBV24-1, with TRBD1 matching over 8 bases. Germline CDR1 is KGHDR and CDR2 is SFDVKD. The CDR3 is made up of 13 amino acids. J lost 4 bases, V lost 9 bases, and 6 bases had no gene match. The CDR3 DNA sequence: TGTGCCACCGGACAGGGAGGGAGCACTGAAGCTTTCTTT. This translates into CATGQGGSTEAFF.

The CDR3 sequence is CASSSLRANYGYTF. The CDR3 DNA is TGTGCCAGCAGTTCTCTTAGAGCTAACTATGGCTACACCTTC. The V and J genes are TRBV2 and TRBJ1-2; D is uncertain. This CDR3 has 14 amino acids. From germline, CDR1 is SNHLY and CDR2 FYNNEI. V dropped 5 bases and J dropped 0 bases, with 10 bases sitting between them.

The chain is built from TRBV7-9 and TRBJ1-2, with D perhaps matching TRBD1 (5 bases). Per the germline V gene, CDR1 is SEHNR and CDR2 is FQNEAQ (reference sequence). The CDR3 is made up of 14 amino acids. The V end lost 5 bases, the J end lost 6 bases, and 16 bases lay between the germline ends. CDR3 region: CASSPSSRVDGYTF. In DNA form, the CDR3 reads TGTGCCAGCAGCCCATCATCCAGGGTGGATGGCTACACCTTC.

This clonotype was seen a handful of times. The chain has TRBV12-5 and TRBJ2-7; 7 positions match TRBD2. CDR1 LGHNT and CDR2 FRNRAP come from the germline V gene. The V gene end was trimmed by 6 bases and the J gene end by 3 bases; junction bases not matched to a gene: 11. This CDR3 is 15 amino acids long. CDR3 nucleotides: TGTGCTAGTGGACCCTCAGGGAGGGGCTACTACGAGCAGTACTTC. As protein: CASGPSGRGYYEQYF.

The rearrangement joins TRBV4-2 to TRBJ1-1; D uncertain. The CDR3 extends over 13 amino acids. Germline CDR1 LGHNA, CDR2 YNFKEQ. V was clipped by 0 bases and J by 4 bases, with 6 bases between them. As DNA, the CDR3 is TGTGCCAGCAGCCAAGATCAGATCACTGAAGCTTTCTTT. Translation gives CASSQDQITEAFF.

This clonotype was observed many times. The gene calls are TRBV7-6 and TRBJ2-7, with 8 bases aligning to TRBD1. This CDR3 is built from 20 residues. The trim removed 5 bases at V and 0 bases at J, leaving 21 bases unmatched. Per the germline V gene, CDR1 is SGHVS and CDR2 is FNYEAQ. CDR3 DNA sequence: TGTGCCAGCAGCATTCCCAGGGGGCGCGAGTCTGGCCTTTTCTCCTACGAGCAGTACTTC. As protein: CASSIPRGRESGLFSYEQYF.